This record looks at one TCR beta chain sequence and its context. This sample is part of a study of cytomegalovirus exposure and HLA in healthy donors. The V end lost 3 bases, the J end lost 3 bases, and 18 bases lay between the germline ends. This CDR3 contains 16 residues. The germline CDR1 and CDR2 sequences are GTSNPN and SVGIG (reference sequence). Primers included in the PCR were 60 Vbeta and 13 Jbeta primers. TCRdb keeps only in-frame clones here, not all; method: immunoSEQ multiplex PCR. The sample consists of about 100,000 clones, 76% of them appearing once. Sequencing input: PBMCs. The V call is TRBV30, the J call TRBJ1-5, with D perhaps TRBD1 (6 bases). This clonotype was obtained from a woman in her 50s in good health and CMV-seropositive. The CDR3 nucleotides read TGTGCCTGGAGCAAGGGCCCCGGACAGCTCAATCAGCCCCAGCATTTT. The encoded protein is CAWSKGPGQLNQPQHF.